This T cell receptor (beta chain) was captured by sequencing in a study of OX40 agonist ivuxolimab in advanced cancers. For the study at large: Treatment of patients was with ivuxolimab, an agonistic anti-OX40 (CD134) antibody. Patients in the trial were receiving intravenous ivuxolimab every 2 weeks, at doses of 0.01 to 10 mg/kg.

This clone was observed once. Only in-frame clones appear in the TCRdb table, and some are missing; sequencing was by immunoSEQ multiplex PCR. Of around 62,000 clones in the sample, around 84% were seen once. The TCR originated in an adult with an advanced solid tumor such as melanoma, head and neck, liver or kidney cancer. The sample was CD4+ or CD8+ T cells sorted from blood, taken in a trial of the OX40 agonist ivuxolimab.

Here the CDR3 reads CASRLLGSNTEAFF. The CDR3 DNA is TGTGCCAGCAGATTATTGGGTTCGAACACTGAAGCTTTCTTT. The V and J genes are TRBV11-2 and TRBJ1-1; no clear D. Trimming removed 6 bases at V and 1 base at J, with 12 bases between. CDR1 SGHAT and CDR2 FQNNGV come from the germline V gene. This CDR3 contains 14 residues.